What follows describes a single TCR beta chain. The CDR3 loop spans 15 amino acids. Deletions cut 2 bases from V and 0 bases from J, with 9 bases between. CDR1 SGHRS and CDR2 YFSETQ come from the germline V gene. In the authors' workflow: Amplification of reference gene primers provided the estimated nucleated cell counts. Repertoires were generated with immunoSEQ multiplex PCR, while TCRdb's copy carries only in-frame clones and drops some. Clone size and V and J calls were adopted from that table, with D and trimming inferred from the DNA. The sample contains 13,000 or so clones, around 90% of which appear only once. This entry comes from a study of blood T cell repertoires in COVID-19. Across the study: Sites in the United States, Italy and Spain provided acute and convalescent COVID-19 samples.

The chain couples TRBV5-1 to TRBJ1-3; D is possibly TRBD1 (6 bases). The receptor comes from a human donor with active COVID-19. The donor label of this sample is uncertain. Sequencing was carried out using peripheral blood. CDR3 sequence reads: CASSFQGGSGNTIYF. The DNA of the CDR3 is TGCGCCAGCAGCTTCCAAGGGGGCTCTGGAAACACCATATATTTT.